One sample yielded the 16 T cell receptor beta chains listed below, sequenced in a study of shared clonotypes between healthy human individuals. CD45RO-negative, CCR7-positively selected cells formed the naive CD8 fraction, excluding terminally differentiated effector memory CD45RA+ cells. Assay: immunoSEQ multiplex PCR; the TCRdb copy retains only in-frame clones and omits some. The sample records about 2.2 million clones, around 93% being singletons. Sequencing used naive CD8+ T cells from PBMCs. The receptor set was obtained from a man between 18 and 29 years old in good health. Some clones in this sample may be carry-over from other donors' samples.

CDR3 coding DNA: TGTGCCAGCTATTCAGGCAGGGGCCCCTCCTACGAGCAGTACTTC. Residues: CASYSGRGPSYEQYF. The chain uses TRBV2 and TRBJ2-7; D possibly corresponds to TRBD1 (6 bases). Per germline, CDR1 SNHLY and CDR2 FYNNEI. The CDR3 runs to 15 residues. V shed 8 bases and J shed 0 bases, with 17 bases lying between them.

This clone was seen just once. J is TRBJ2-7 and V is TRBV30; D is undetermined. The CDR3 is made up of 12 amino acids. V lost 1 base, J lost 0 bases, and 4 bases lay in between. CDR1 is GTSNPN and CDR2 is SVGIG in the germline V gene (reference sequence). Here the CDR3 reads CAWSDASYEQYF. The DNA of the CDR3 is TGTGCCTGGAGTGATGCCTCCTACGAGCAGTACTTC.

CDR3 DNA: TGTGCCAGCAGCGGCCGGGACAGGGGGACGGGCGGGGCCAACGTCCTGACTTTC. The encoded protein is CASSGRDRGTGGANVLTF. This chain links TRBV7-9 with TRBJ2-6; 11 nucleotides align to TRBD1. The V gene end was trimmed by 5 bases and the J gene end by 4 bases; junction bases not matched to a gene: 10. CDR1 SEHNR and CDR2 FQNEAQ come from the germline V gene (reference sequence). The CDR3 covers 18 residues.

CDR3 amino acids: CASSTTPAAEAFF. For the CDR3, the DNA is TGTGCCAGCAGTACAACCCCCGCGGCTGAAGCTTTCTTT. The chain joins TRBV27 to TRBJ1-1; D is unclear. The CDR3 has 13 amino acids. The germline V gene has CDR1 MNHEY and CDR2 SMNVEV (reference sequence). The ends were cut back, 5 bases at V and 6 bases at J, with 13 bases in the middle.

The chain carries TRBV7-9 and TRBJ2-1, with D perhaps given as TRBD1 or TRBD2 (5 bases each). The V end was cut by 8 bases, the J end by 2 bases, with 16 bases between. This CDR3 spans 15 amino acids. The germline CDR1 and CDR2 sequences are SEHNR and FQNEAQ (reference sequence). Written as DNA, the CDR3 is TGTGCCAGCGACAACGAGGGGATACCCTACAATGAGCAGTTCTTC. Amino acid sequence: CASDNEGIPYNEQFF.

With respect to this clone: The same CDR3 can be traced to other DNA sequences in this sample. This chain links TRBV19 with TRBJ2-7; unclear D gene. The CDR3 loop spans 14 amino acids. V gave up 0 bases and J gave up 2 bases, with 8 bases separating them. CDR1 is LNHDA and CDR2 is SQIVND in the germline V gene (reference sequence). CDR3: CASSIDYGTYEQYF. DNA of the CDR3: TGTGCCAGTAGTATAGATTACGGAACCTACGAGCAGTACTTC.

The chain links TRBV6-5 to TRBJ1-4, with D perhaps matching TRBD1 (6 bases). CDR1 is MNHEY and CDR2 is SVGAGI in the germline V gene. The CDR3 consists of 15 residues. With 4 bases removed from V and 5 bases from J, the gap between germline ends came to 14 bases. Here the CDR3 DNA reads TGTGCCAGCAGTTCGGGAGGGGGGGCCAATGAAAAACTGTTTTTT. This sequence encodes CASSSGGGANEKLFF.

With respect to this clone: Other DNA sequences in the same sample also yield this CDR3. This CDR3 reads CASSLSGSSYNEQFF. In DNA, the CDR3 is TGCGCCAGCAGCCTGAGCGGGAGCTCCTACAATGAGCAGTTCTTC. The chain combines TRBV4-3 with TRBJ2-1, with 8 nucleotides matching TRBD2. J gave up 0 bases and V 4 bases, and 2 bases lay outside the gene matches. Per germline, CDR1 LGHNA and CDR2 YSLEER. CDR3 length: 15 amino acids.

The gene calls are TRBV27 and TRBJ2-3; the match to TRBD2 covers 7 bases. After removal of 6 bases from V and 1 base from J, the junction contained 7 bases not matched to a gene. Germline CDR1 is MNHEY and CDR2 is SMNVEV (reference sequence). This CDR3 spans 15 amino acids. CDR3 sequence: CASRPRETGTDTQYF. The CDR3 DNA reads TGTGCCAGCAGGCCGCGGGAGACGGGCACAGATACGCAGTATTTT.

The chain is built from TRBV29-1 and TRBJ2-1; either TRBD1 or TRBD2 may supply D (5 bases each). V was pared by 0 bases and J by 0 bases, with 15 bases between. CDR3 length: 17 residues. CDR1 SQVTM and CDR2 ANQGSEA come from the germline V gene. The CDR3, as DNA: TGCAGCGTTGAAGATGGGACCGGCCTTAGCTCCTACAATGAGCAGTTCTTC. As protein: CSVEDGTGLSSYNEQFF.

On this clone itself: The same CDR3 arises from other DNA sequences in this sample as well. This rearrangement joins TRBV28 to TRBJ2-3; D not resolved. Germline loops: CDR1 MDHEN, CDR2 SYDVKM. V shed 2 bases and J shed 3 bases, with 6 bases lying between them. This CDR3 contains 13 residues. CDR3 sequence (DNA): TGTGCCAGCAGTTTAGGCCGAACAGATACGCAGTATTTT. As protein: CASSLGRTDTQYF.

This chain joins TRBV21-1 and TRBJ1-4; TRBD1 reflects the table's D call only, with no check against the DNA. TRBV21-1 is labeled a pseudogene. This CDR3 is built from 17 residues. CDR3 nucleotides: TGTGCCAGCAGCAGGGACAGGGGGGGCACAACTAATGAAAAACTGTTTTTT. It codes for CASSRDRGGTTNEKLFF.

This clone occurred once. The CDR3 nucleotides read TGCGCCAGCAGCTTGCTTCCTAGCGGCTTTTCGAACACCGGGGAGCTGTTTTTT. Its translation: CASSLLPSGFSNTGELFF. The chain links TRBV5-1 to TRBJ2-2; 7 bases align to TRBD2. Germline CDR1 SGHRS, CDR2 YFSETQ. CDR3 length equals 18 residues. V shed 1 base and J 0 bases; nucleotides not matched to a gene: 9.

The CDR3 nucleotides read TGTGCCACCAGCAGAGATTTACAGGGTGTGTACGATGAGCAGTTCTTC. It is translated as CATSRDLQGVYDEQFF. V usage is TRBV15 and J usage is TRBJ2-1; D may be TRBD1 (6 bases). CDR3 length equals 16 residues. Trimming left V 0 bases short and J 8 bases short, with 17 bases between. Germline-derived CDR1 and CDR2 are LNHNV and YYDKDF (reference sequence).

The chain combines TRBV5-6 with TRBJ2-7, with a possible D match to TRBD2 (6 bases). Germline V CDR1 and CDR2: SGHDT, YYEEEE. This CDR3 is 15 amino acids long. V gave up 0 bases and J gave up 4 bases, with 14 bases separating them. CDR3 residues: CASSLGRDLGYEQYF. CDR3 nucleotides: TGTGCCAGCAGCTTGGGGCGGGACTTGGGATACGAGCAGTACTTC.

The V gene is TRBV28, the J gene TRBJ2-7; D is tentatively TRBD1 or TRBD2 (5 bases each). V gave up 4 bases and J gave up 2 bases, with 12 bases separating them. CDR1 is MDHEN, CDR2 SYDVKM, per germline. The CDR3 contains 14 residues. CDR3 sequence reads: CASSSIGGPYEQYF. The CDR3 DNA sequence: TGTGCCAGCAGTTCGATTGGGGGTCCCTACGAGCAGTACTTC.